This T cell receptor (beta chain) was identified in a study of T cell responses to AZD1222 COVID-19 vaccine. The CDR3 consists of 15 residues. Germline lookup yields CDR1 SGHTA and CDR2 FQGTGA. V was cut by 4 bases and J by 2 bases, with 13 bases left in between. Here immunoSEQ multiplex PCR was the method, and the copy in TCRdb shows in-frame clones only, minus some. This repertoire shows about 98,000 clones, 85% to 90% found once; its top ten account for around 5%. In its sample, this clone was seen once. This receptor was taken from an adult in good health. The sample here was peripheral blood, taken on day 0 of AZD1222 vaccination. V and J are TRBV7-3 and TRBJ2-3; D is perhaps TRBD2 (5 bases). The CDR3 nucleotides read TGTGCCAGCAGCTATACTAGAGAAATCACAGATACGCAGTATTTT. As protein: CASSYTREITDTQYF.